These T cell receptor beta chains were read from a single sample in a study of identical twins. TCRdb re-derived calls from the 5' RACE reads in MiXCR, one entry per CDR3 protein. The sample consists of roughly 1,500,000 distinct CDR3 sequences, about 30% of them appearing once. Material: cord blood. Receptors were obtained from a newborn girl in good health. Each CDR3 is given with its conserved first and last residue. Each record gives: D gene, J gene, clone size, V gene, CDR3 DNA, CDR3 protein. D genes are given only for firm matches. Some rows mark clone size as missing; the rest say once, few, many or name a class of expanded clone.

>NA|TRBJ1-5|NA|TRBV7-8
TGTGCCAGCAGCTTCAGGACTCACTATAGCAATCAGCCCCAGCATTTT
CASSFRTHYSNQPQHF
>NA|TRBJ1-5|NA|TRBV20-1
TGCAGTGCTAGGGGAGGCAGTCGCAATCAGCCCCAGCATTTT
CSARGGSRNQPQHF
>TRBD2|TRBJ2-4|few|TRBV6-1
TGTGCCAGCAGTGAACCTGTGCGGGAGGGCTTTATGGAGCAGTACTTC
CASSEPVREGFMEQYF
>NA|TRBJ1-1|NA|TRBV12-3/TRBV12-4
TGTGCCAGCAGTTGGGGGTCTGGGGTGGCCCCGGGAGCTTTCTTT
CASSWGSGVAPGAFF
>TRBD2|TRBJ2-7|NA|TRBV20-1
TGCAGTGCTACCCGTCTAGCGGGAGGGCCCTACGAGCAGTACTTC
CSATRLAGGPYEQYF
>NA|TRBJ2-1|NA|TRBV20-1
TGCAGTGCTAAAGAGAGACAGGTTTTGGTTTACAATGAGCAGTTCTTC
CSAKERQVLVYNEQFF
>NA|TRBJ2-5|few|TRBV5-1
TGCGCCAGCAGCCCAGGGAAAGAGACCCAGTACTTC
CASSPGKETQYF
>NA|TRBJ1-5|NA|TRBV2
TGTGCCATCTCTGAGACCGACGCTCGCAATCAGCCCCAGCATTTT
CAISETDARNQPQHF
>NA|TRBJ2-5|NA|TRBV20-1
TGCAGTGCTTTTCCTAACTACAATGAGCAGTACTTC
CSAFPNYNEQYF
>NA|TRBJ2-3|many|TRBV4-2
TGTGCCAGCAGTCATCAGGCACCTAGCACAGATACGCAGTATTTT
CASSHQAPSTDTQYF
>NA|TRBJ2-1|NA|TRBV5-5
TGTGCCAGCAGCCCCCTTTTTGTAGGGTTCTCCTACAATGAGCAGTTCTTC
CASSPLFVGFSYNEQFF
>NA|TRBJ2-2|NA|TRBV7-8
TGTGCCAGCAGCCGAGTTAGGAGGGACACCGGGGAGCTGTTTTTT
CASSRVRRDTGELFF
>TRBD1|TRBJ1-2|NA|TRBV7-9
TGTGCCAGCGCACACAGGGGGACCATCTATGGCTACACCTTC
CASAHRGTIYGYTF
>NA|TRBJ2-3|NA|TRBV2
TGTGCCAGCAGACAGTTCACAGATACGCGGTATTTT
CASRQFTDTRYF
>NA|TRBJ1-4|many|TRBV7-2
TGTGCCAGCAGGAAGAGGGGGACTAATGAAAAACTGTTTTTT
CASRKRGTNEKLFF
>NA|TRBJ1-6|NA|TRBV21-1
TGTGCCAGCAGCAAAGCCCGGGGTCTGAGGGTCGACAATTCACCCCTCCACTTT
CASSKARGLRVDNSPLHF
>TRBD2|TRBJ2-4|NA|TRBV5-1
TGCGCCAGCAGCTACCGGGACGGGGGGGACATTCAGTACTTC
CASSYRDGGDIQYF
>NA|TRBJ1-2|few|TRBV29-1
TGCAGCGTACGGACAGAGACTAACTATGGCTACACCTTC
CSVRTETNYGYTF
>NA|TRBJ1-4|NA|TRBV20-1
TGCAGTGCTAGAGGGGTAGGCACTAATGAAAAACTGTTTTTT
CSARGVGTNEKLFF
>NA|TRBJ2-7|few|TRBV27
TGTGCCAGCAGTCCCGCTCGTGGGGGCTACGAGCAGTACTTC
CASSPARGGYEQYF
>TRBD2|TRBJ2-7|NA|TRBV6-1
TGTGCCAGCAGTGAGGCCTTTCCCACTAGCGCCAATGAGCAGTACTTC
CASSEAFPTSANEQYF
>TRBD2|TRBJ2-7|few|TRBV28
TGTGCCAGCAGTTTATTCTTTTGGACCGGGACTAGCGGGACCGAGCAGTACTTC
CASSLFFWTGTSGTEQYF
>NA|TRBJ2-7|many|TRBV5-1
TGCGCCAGCAGCTTGACAGGGAGGCCCTCCTACGAGCAGTACTTC
CASSLTGRPSYEQYF
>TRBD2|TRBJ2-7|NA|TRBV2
TGTGCCAGCAGAGGGCTAGCGGGCATTAGGACCTACGAGCAGTACTTC
CASRGLAGIRTYEQYF
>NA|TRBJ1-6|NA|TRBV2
TGTGCCAGCGGAGCAGGGGAGCGATCACCCCTCCACTTT
CASGAGERSPLHF
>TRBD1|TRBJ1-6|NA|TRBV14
TGTGCCAGCCGGGGACAGGGAGTTTTCAATTCACCCCTCCACTTT
CASRGQGVFNSPLHF
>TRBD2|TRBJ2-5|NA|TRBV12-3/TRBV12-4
TGTGCCAGCAGTTTTAGGGGCAGTAGGGTAAGCGGGAGATTAGAGACCCAGTACTTC
CASSFRGSRVSGRLETQYF
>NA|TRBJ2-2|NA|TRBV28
TGTGCCAGCACCAGGCACAACACCGGGGAGCTGTTTTTT
CASTRHNTGELFF
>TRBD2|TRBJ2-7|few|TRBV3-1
TGTGCCAGCAGCAAATCTAGCGGGAGCTCCTACGAGCAGTACTTC
CASSKSSGSSYEQYF
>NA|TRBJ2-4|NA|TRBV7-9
TGTGCCAGCGTGGGGGAGGATATTCAGTACTTC
CASVGEDIQYF
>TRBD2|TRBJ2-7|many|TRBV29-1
TGCAGCGTTGGTAGCGGGAGGGCCTACGAGCAGTACTTC
CSVGSGRAYEQYF
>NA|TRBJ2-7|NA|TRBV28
TGTGCCAGCAGTTTATCGTTAGGACTTTCCTACGAGCAGTACTTC
CASSLSLGLSYEQYF
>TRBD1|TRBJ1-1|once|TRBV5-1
TGCGCCAGCAGCCCCCTGGAACAGGGGCTGACTGAAGCTTTCTTT
CASSPLEQGLTEAFF
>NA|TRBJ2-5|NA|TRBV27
TGTGCCAGCAGTCTCGTGTACGAGCGGTACTTC
CASSLVYERYF
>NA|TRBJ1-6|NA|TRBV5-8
TGTGCCAGCAGCTCTTCGGCAGGACCAGGTTTTTCACCCCTCCACTTT
CASSSSAGPGFSPLHF
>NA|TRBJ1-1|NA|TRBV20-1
TGCAGTGCTAGTCAGGGCCTGGTAAGAAACACTGAAGCTTTCTTT
CSASQGLVRNTEAFF
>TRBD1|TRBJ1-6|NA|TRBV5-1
TGCGCCAGCAGCACCAGAGGACAGGCTGTACATTTACCCCCCCACTTT
CASSTRGQAVHLPPHF
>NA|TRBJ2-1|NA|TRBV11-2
TGTGCCAGCAGCTTAGGTCGACTGGGCCTTTACAATGAGCAGTTCTTC
CASSLGRLGLYNEQFF
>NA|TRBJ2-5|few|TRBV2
TGTGCCAGCAGTGCCCCCCACAGCCCGCCCCGCTTTCAAGAGACCCAGTACTTC
CASSAPHSPPRFQETQYF
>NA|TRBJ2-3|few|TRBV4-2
TGTGCCAGCAGCCCTCTTGTGGAGCCGACTAGCACAGATACGCAGTATTTT
CASSPLVEPTSTDTQYF
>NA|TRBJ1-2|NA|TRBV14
TGTGCCAGCAGCCAAGATTGGGGGCCCTATGGCTACACCTTC
CASSQDWGPYGYTF
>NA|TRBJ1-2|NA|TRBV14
TGTGCCAGCAACCAAGCATATGTGAACTATGGCTACACCTTC
CASNQAYVNYGYTF
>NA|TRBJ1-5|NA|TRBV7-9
TGTGCCAGCAGCGGCCGGGAGAGAAATCAGCCCCCGCATTTT
CASSGRERNQPPHF
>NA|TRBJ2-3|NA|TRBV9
TGTGCCAGCAGCGTAGATCTCCCAGAGGATACGCAGTATTTT
CASSVDLPEDTQYF
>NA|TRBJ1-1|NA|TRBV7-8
TGTGCCAGCAGCTTAGCAGGTACAGGGAAGAACACTGAAGCTTTCTTT
CASSLAGTGKNTEAFF
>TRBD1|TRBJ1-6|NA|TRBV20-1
TGCAGTGCTAGCCTTATGGACAGGTCCTATAATTCACCCCTCCACTTT
CSASLMDRSYNSPLHF
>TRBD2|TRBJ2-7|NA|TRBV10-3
TGTGCCATCAGTCCCTTGGAAGGGACTAGCGGGACCTCCAACCGGTACTTC
CAISPLEGTSGTSNRYF
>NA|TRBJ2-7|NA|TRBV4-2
TGTGCCAGCAGCCAAGCAGGAGTTGGAGCATCCTACGAGCAGTACTTC
CASSQAGVGASYEQYF
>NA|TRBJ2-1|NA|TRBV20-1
TGCAGTGCTAGAGATCTCGGACTTCGCTACAATGAGCAGTTCTTC
CSARDLGLRYNEQFF
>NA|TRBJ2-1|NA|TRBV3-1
TGTGCCAGCAGCCAAGGCGACTCCCGTCCCGGCTACAATGAGCAGTTCTTC
CASSQGDSRPGYNEQFF
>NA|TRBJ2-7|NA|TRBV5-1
TGCGCCAGCAGCTTGGAGGGAGTTGCGTACAATGAGCAGTACTTC
CASSLEGVAYNEQYF
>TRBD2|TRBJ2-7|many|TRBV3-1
TGTGCCAGCAGCCAAGGACTAGCGGGGATCTACGAGCAGTACTTC
CASSQGLAGIYEQYF
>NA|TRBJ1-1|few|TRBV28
TGTGCCAGCAGTCCGCCTGCTGGGGGGTTGGGCACTGAAGCTTTCTTT
CASSPPAGGLGTEAFF
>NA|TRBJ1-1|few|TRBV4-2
TGTGCCAGCAGCCAAGAGGGGCAGGTGATCACTGAAGCTTTCTTT
CASSQEGQVITEAFF
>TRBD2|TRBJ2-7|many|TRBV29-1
TGCAGCGTAGCGGGAGCCCCCAGCTACGAGCAGTACTTC
CSVAGAPSYEQYF